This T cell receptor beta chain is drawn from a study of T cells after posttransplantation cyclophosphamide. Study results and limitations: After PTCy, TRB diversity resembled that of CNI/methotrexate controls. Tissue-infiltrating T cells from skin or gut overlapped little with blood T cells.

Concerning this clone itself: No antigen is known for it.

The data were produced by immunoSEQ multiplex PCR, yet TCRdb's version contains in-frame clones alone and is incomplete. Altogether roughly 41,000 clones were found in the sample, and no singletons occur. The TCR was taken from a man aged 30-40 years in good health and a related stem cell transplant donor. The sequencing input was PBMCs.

The CDR3 sequence: CASSFSPGTGGYEQYF. The CDR3 nucleotides are TGTGCCAGCAGTTTCAGTCCCGGGACAGGGGGCTACGAGCAGTACTTC. The rearrangement uses TRBV6-2 or TRBV6-3 and TRBJ2-7; 11 bases agree with TRBD1. The CDR3 sequence is 16 residues long. Germline V gene data show CDR1 as MNHEY and CDR2 as SVGEGT. J lost 3 bases, V lost 4 bases, and 8 bases had no gene match.